One and the same sample provided the 18 T cell receptor beta chains below, sequenced in a study of shared clonotypes between healthy human individuals (TCRdb year 2020). The method behind the library was the immunoSEQ multiplex PCR assay. TCRdb re-hosts the immuneACCESS table, in-frame sequences only. Its copies lack some clones; in the studies checked, an unresolved V gene accounts for under half of them, and the cause for the rest is not known. The sample contains 2.5 million or so clones, approximately 94% of them found a single time. The top ten constitute 0.14% of the sample. The sequenced sample was naive CD4+ T cells sorted from blood. The cell subset or site label here, explained by the study, means: CD45RA+ positively selected. The receptors were sampled from a man aged 18 to 35 in good health.

The rearrangement joins TRBV6-5 to TRBJ2-3; 14 nucleotides line up with TRBD2. The CDR3 sequence is 15 residues long. J gave up 4 bases and V 6 bases, and 3 bases lay outside the gene matches. Germline assignment: CDR1 MNHEY and CDR2 SVGAGI. The CDR3 nucleotides are TGTGCCAGCAGCAGACTAGCGGGAGGGGCAGATACGCAGTATTTT. This encodes CASSRLAGGADTQYF.

The chain combines TRBV5-4 with TRBJ1-3; D may be TRBD1 (5 bases). Per germline, CDR1 SGHNT and CDR2 YYREEE (reference sequence). Trimming shortened V by 3 bases and J by 4 bases, and 14 bases separated the two germline ends. The CDR3 runs to 15 residues. The CDR3 coding sequence is TGTGCCAGCAGCTCGCAGGGCGATCTGGGAAACACCATATATTTT. Amino acids: CASSSQGDLGNTIYF. Drawing the rest from reference TRBV5-4 and TRBJ1-3, the complete variable domain is ETGVTQSPTHLIKTRGQQVTLRCSSQSGHNTVSWYQQALGQGPQFIFQYYREEENGRGNFPPRFSGLQFPNYSSELNVNALELDDSALYLCASSSQGDLGNTIYFGEGSWLTVV.

V gene TRBV28 combines with J gene TRBJ2-7; the D is unclear. CDR1 is MDHEN and CDR2 is SYDVKM in the germline V gene. This CDR3 spans 13 amino acids. Trimming shortened V by 6 bases and J by 1 base, and 10 bases separated the two germline ends. The CDR3 is CASSLLNSYEQYF. CDR3 sequence (DNA): TGTGCCAGCAGCCTGCTAAATTCCTACGAGCAGTACTTC.

V and J are TRBV6-5 and TRBJ2-1; TRBD1 is a possible D gene (5 bases). Trimming took off 3 bases at V and 4 bases at J, with 10 bases between the two ends. Germline V CDR1 and CDR2: MNHEY, SVGAGI. CDR3 length: 14 residues. The CDR3 DNA sequence: TGTGCCAGCAGTTATGACAGCCGATACAATGAGCAGTTCTTC. Protein sequence: CASSYDSRYNEQFF.

The chain uses TRBV28 and TRBJ2-6, with D possibly matching TRBD1 (5 bases). This CDR3 region has 16 residues. Germline-derived CDR1 and CDR2 are MDHEN and SYDVKM. Trimming stripped 6 bases from V and 4 bases from J, with 16 bases between. The CDR3 spells CASSPGQPGGANVLTF. The CDR3 DNA reads as TGTGCCAGCAGCCCTGGGCAACCAGGGGGGGCCAACGTCCTGACTTTC.

Notes on this clone: This sample includes further DNA sequences coding for the same CDR3. The chain joins TRBV25-1 to TRBJ1-6; the D is unclear. Germline values: CDR1 MGHDK, CDR2 SYGVNS. The CDR3 extends over 14 amino acids. V lost 4 bases, J lost 4 bases, and 8 bases lay in between. This CDR3 is CASSVGSYNSPLHF. DNA of the CDR3: TGTGCCAGCAGTGTCGGGTCTTATAATTCACCCCTCCACTTT. Full variable domain (missing parts from reference TRBV25-1 and TRBJ1-6): EADIYQTPRYLVIGTGKKITLECSQTMGHDKMYWYQQDPGMELHLIHYSYGVNSTEKGDLSSESTVSRIRTEHFPLTLESARPSHTSQYLCASSVGSYNSPLHFGNGTRLTVT.

The chain links TRBV7-8 to TRBJ2-4; 9 bases are shared with TRBD2. The CDR3 sequence is 20 residues long. The V gene end was trimmed by 5 bases and the J gene end by 1 base; junction bases not matched to a gene: 18. The germline V gene has CDR1 SGHVS and CDR2 FQNEAQ. The CDR3 loop is CASSQNTMRGGPPAKNIQYF. The CDR3 bases are TGTGCCAGCAGCCAAAACACTATGCGGGGGGGTCCCCCCGCCAAAAACATTCAGTACTTC.

The chain employs TRBV4-3 and TRBJ1-6; tentative D call: TRBD1 (6 bases). V was cut by 1 base and J by 7 bases, with 11 bases left in between. The CDR3 is made up of 15 amino acids. Germline V lookup: CDR1 LGHNA, CDR2 YSLEER. CDR3 in amino acids: CASSQVVQGNSPLHF. In DNA form, the CDR3 reads TGCGCCAGCAGCCAAGTAGTCCAGGGGAATTCACCCCTCCACTTT.

The J gene is TRBJ1-6, the V gene TRBV19, with D maybe TRBD1 (5 bases). Trimming cost V 3 bases and J 5 bases, with 11 bases left between them. The CDR3 has 15 residues. Germline loops: CDR1 LNHDA, CDR2 SQIVND (reference sequence). CDR3 sequence (DNA): TGTGCCAGTAGTATTCGCAGGGCAGATAATTCACCCCTCCACTTT. Amino acid sequence: CASSIRRADNSPLHF.

This clone was seen a few times. This chain joins TRBV30 and TRBJ1-1, with 7 bases lining up with TRBD1. The CDR3 loop spans 13 amino acids. The V and J ends lost 2 bases and 5 bases, in that order; junction bases with no gene match: 5. Germline V lookup: CDR1 GTSNPN, CDR2 SVGIG (reference sequence). Here the CDR3 reads CAWSPSRGTEAFF. DNA of the CDR3: TGTGCCTGGAGTCCTTCCAGGGGGACTGAAGCTTTCTTT.

This clone was recorded only once. This chain connects TRBV29-1 to TRBJ1-2, with TRBD1 matching over 10 bases. CDR1 SQVTM and CDR2 ANQGSEA come from the germline V gene. The ends lost 4 bases at V and 0 bases at J; junction bases unmatched: 8. The CDR3 consists of 16 residues. The CDR3 DNA follows: TGCAGCGTTGCCGCCGGGACAGGGGATTCTAACTATGGCTACACCTTC. This encodes CSVAAGTGDSNYGYTF.

The V call is TRBV5-4, the J call TRBJ2-5, with a weak D call TRBD2 (5 bases). Germline CDR1 is SGHNT and CDR2 is YYREEE (reference sequence). Trimming took off 4 bases at V and 0 bases at J, with 16 bases between the two ends. This CDR3 contains 16 residues. The CDR3 nucleotides are TGTGCCAGCAGCCAAGGACTTATACAGTACCAAGAGACCCAGTACTTC. This codes for CASSQGLIQYQETQYF.

The gene calls are TRBV5-1 and TRBJ2-1; tentative D call: TRBD1 (5 bases). The germline CDR1 and CDR2 sequences are SGHRS and YFSETQ. Trimming pared 0 bases from V and 4 bases from J, leaving 8 bases between. The CDR3 spans 14 residues. CDR3 DNA: TGCGCCAGCAGCTTGGGGGGCCATTACAATGAGCAGTTCTTC. Translation gives CASSLGGHYNEQFF. Looking up the rest from reference TRBV5-1 and TRBJ2-1 gives the full variable domain: KAGVTQTPRYLIKTRGQQVTLSCSPISGHRSVSWYQQTPGQGLQFLFEYFSETQRNKGNFPGRFSGRQFSNSRSEMNVSTLELGDSALYLCASSLGGHYNEQFFGPGTRLTVL.

In its sample, this clone was seen a few times. The chain employs TRBV7-2 and TRBJ1-5; a weak D match, TRBD1 (5 bases). Trimming took 0 bases from V and 7 from J, leaving 13 bases between them. This CDR3 spans 15 amino acids. Germline assignment: CDR1 SGHTA and CDR2 FQGNSA. The CDR3 bases are TGTGCCAGCAGCTTAGCATCCGGGGCGGGACAGCCCCAGCATTTT. As protein: CASSLASGAGQPQHF.

The genes are TRBV5-6 and TRBJ2-1, with a possible D match to TRBD1 (7 bases). Per the germline V gene, CDR1 is SGHDT and CDR2 is YYEEEE. The CDR3 sequence is 16 residues long. V gave up 4 bases and J gave up 8 bases, with 22 bases separating them. The CDR3 DNA sequence: TGTGCCAGCAGCCCAGGGGCGGGACAGTATGTCCATGAGCAGTTCTTC. Translation gives CASSPGAGQYVHEQFF.

The chain combines TRBV11-2 with TRBJ1-1; 7 bases align to TRBD1. J lost 1 base, V lost 4 bases, and 3 bases had no gene match. Per germline, CDR1 SGHAT and CDR2 FQNNGV. This CDR3 spans 14 amino acids. In DNA form, the CDR3 reads TGTGCCAGCAGCTCGACAGGGAAGAACACTGAAGCTTTCTTT. Translation gives CASSSTGKNTEAFF.

The chain carries TRBV7-2 and TRBJ2-1, with 12 bases fitting TRBD1. From germline, CDR1 is SGHTA and CDR2 FQGNSA. Trimming cost V 5 bases and J 7 bases; bases outside gene matches: 6. This CDR3 region has 15 residues. This CDR3 reads CASSLGTGGKNEQFF. The CDR3 DNA sequence: TGTGCCAGCAGCCTGGGGACAGGGGGCAAAAATGAGCAGTTCTTC.

The chain combines TRBV6-5 with TRBJ2-5; D remains ambiguous. The germline V gene encodes CDR1 MNHEY and CDR2 SVGAGI. The CDR3 totals 16 residues. V lost 0 bases, J lost 5 bases, and 16 bases lay in between. CDR3 nucleotides: TGTGCCAGCAGTTACTCCTTTAAGCGCGGCAGGGAGACCCAGTACTTC. It is translated as CASSYSFKRGRETQYF.